This TCR beta chain emerged from a study of blood T cell repertoires in COVID-19. The authors' processing: Reference gene primers were amplified, and this amplification served to estimate nucleated cell counts. The table came from immunoSEQ multiplex PCR; TCRdb's copy has only in-frame clones and leaves some out. The DNA gave D and trimming, while V, J and clone size come from that table. The sample shows tens of thousands of clones, around 86% of them seen only once. The CDR3 totals 15 residues. Germline trimming cut 4 bases from V and 4 bases from J; bases unmatched to any gene: 9. Germline V CDR1 and CDR2: SGHRS, YFSETQ.

The sample was peripheral blood. J is TRBJ2-7 and V is TRBV5-1, with 9 bases lining up with TRBD2. The origin of this receptor is a man between 50 and 59 years old with active COVID-19. The DNA for the CDR3 is TGCGCCAGCAGCCCGCCCATAGCGGGGGCGTACGAGCAGTACTTC. Protein sequence: CASSPPIAGAYEQYF.